This passage covers 14 T cell receptor beta chains from one sample sequenced in a study of blood T cells in healthy people across ages. Using a J-beta primer mix together with a sample-barcoded 5' primer, a second PCR was run for about 6 to 11 cycles. Via MiXCR, TCRdb re-called the 5' RACE reads, giving one row per CDR3 protein. The data show approximately 760,000 distinct CDR3 sequences, around a quarter seen once. This sample was shared with a second study, whose subject was T cells of mothers and their children.

Sequenced material: blood. All receptors derive from a boy aged 5-17 years in good health.

With respect to this clonotype: An end of the junction does not agree with germline; a read error may underlie this. The chain's CDR3 is CAGSYYTSGANVLTF. Written as DNA, the CDR3 is TGTGCCGGCAGTTACTATACCTCTGGGGCCAACGTCCTGACTTTC. This chain links TRBV6-5 with TRBJ2-6, with no clear D. The CDR3 runs to 15 residues. Per the germline V gene, CDR1 is MNHEY and CDR2 is SVGAGI.

The rearrangement uses TRBV12-3 or TRBV12-4 and TRBJ2-4, with 9 bases fitting TRBD1. V shed 5 bases and J 8 bases; nucleotides not matched to a gene: 7. There are 14 residues in the CDR3. The CDR3 DNA reads TGTGCCAGCAGTGACTTAGACAGGGGGTACATTCAGTACTTC. Translating gives CASSDLDRGYIQYF.

This clonotype was detected only a few times. CDR3: CASSHPGSGYEQFF. For the CDR3, the DNA is TGCGCCAGCAGCCATCCCGGCAGCGGCTATGAGCAGTTCTTC. The chain joins TRBV4-1 to TRBJ2-1, with D perhaps matching TRBD2 (5 bases). V lost 3 bases to trimming and J lost 8 bases, with 14 bases between them. CDR3 length: 14 residues. Germline assignment: CDR1 MGHRA and CDR2 YSYEKL.

With respect to this clonotype: The junction shows a germline mismatch at one end, possibly a read error. This chain links TRBV18 with TRBJ1-4; 7 positions match TRBD1. The CDR3 sequence is 14 residues long. The V gene's germline CDR1 is KGHSH and CDR2 LQKENI. The DNA for the CDR3 is TGTGCCAGCTCACCGGGACAGCTTGGGGAAAAACTGCTTTTT. Encoded protein: CASSPGQLGEKLLF.

This clonotype was recorded a few times. The rearrangement uses TRBV2 and TRBJ1-4, with D tentatively TRBD1 (5 bases). CDR3 length equals 17 residues. CDR1 and CDR2 (germline): SNHLY, FYNNEI. The V end lost 6 bases, the J end lost 6 bases, and 23 bases lay between the germline ends. The CDR3 sequence: CASRTGTEVGMYEKLFF. In DNA form, the CDR3 reads TGTGCCAGCAGGACCGGGACTGAAGTTGGAATGTATGAAAAACTGTTTTTT.

This sequence joins TRBV20-1 and TRBJ2-1; 8 bases line up with TRBD1. The J call may not be correct, given that the DNA end is closer to TRBJ2-5. Germline V gives CDR1 DFQATT, CDR2 SNEGSKA (reference sequence). The CDR3 extends over 13 amino acids. Here the CDR3 DNA reads TGCAGTGCTAGATCAGGGGGCAGAGAGACCCAGTACTTC. Translation: CSARSGGRETQYF.

The chain combines TRBV29-1 with TRBJ1-2; D gene unclear. The CDR3 totals 11 residues. In germline, CDR1 is SQVTM, CDR2 ANQGSEA. V lost 8 bases and J lost 6, with 13 bases in between. The CDR3 spells CSTPVGDGYTF. The CDR3 nucleotides are TGCAGCACACCGGTTGGGGATGGCTACACCTTC.

The chain is built from TRBV6-5 and TRBJ2-5; D gene unclear. The closer fit of TRBJ2-7 to the DNA end suggests the J call may be wrong. Germline V gene sequence: CDR1 MNHEY, CDR2 SVGAGI. The CDR3 totals 12 residues. CDR3: CASRGSSDEQYF. The CDR3 region has the DNA TGTGCCAGCAGGGGCTCGTCGGACGAGCAGTACTTC.

This clonotype was counted at least ten times. Germline is not matched at one junction end, which may reflect a read error. The J gene is TRBJ2-7, the V gene TRBV12-3 or TRBV12-4; D not resolved. The CDR3 totals 11 residues. The chain's CDR3 is CASSAAYEQYF. CDR3 in DNA: TGCGCCAGCAGCGCAGCCTACGAGCAGTACTTC.

This clonotype was counted only a few times. This rearrangement joins TRBV27 to TRBJ2-7; D gene unclear. CDR3 length equals 15 residues. Germline-derived CDR1 and CDR2 are MNHEY and SMNVEV (reference sequence). Trimming removed 4 bases from V and 3 bases from J, with 16 bases in between. The CDR3 is CASSSLITENYEQYF. The DNA of the CDR3 is TGTGCCAGCAGTTCCCTAATCACAGAGAACTACGAGCAGTACTTC.

This chain joins TRBV3-1 and TRBJ2-3, with D hard to call. V was trimmed by 4 bases and J by 2 bases, leaving 10 bases between them. The CDR3 extends over 14 amino acids. Germline V gives CDR1 LGHDT, CDR2 YNNKEL (reference sequence). The CDR3 nucleotides are TGTGCCAGCAGCCTGGTAGCCCTCACAGATACGCAGTATTTT. It specifies CASSLVALTDTQYF.

This clonotype occurred a few times. The genes are TRBV7-8 and TRBJ2-1; D remains ambiguous. Germline CDR1 and CDR2: SGHVS and FQNEAQ. The V and J ends lost 1 base and 0 bases respectively, with 16 bases between them. This CDR3 contains 18 residues. CDR3 loop: CASSLEEDLGYSYNEQFF. In DNA form, the CDR3 reads TGTGCCAGCAGCTTAGAGGAAGATCTTGGTTACTCCTACAATGAGCAGTTCTTC.

The chain is built from TRBV3-1 and TRBJ2-5, with TRBD1 as a possible D gene (5 bases). Matching the DNA end better, TRBJ2-7 makes the J call doubtful. CDR3 size: 13 residues. The germline V gene has CDR1 LGHDT and CDR2 YNNKEL (reference sequence). In DNA, the CDR3 is TGTGCCAGCAGCACACAGGAGTCCTACGAGCAGTACTTC. This codes for CASSTQESYEQYF.

The rearrangement links TRBV29-1 to TRBJ2-1, with 7 bases identical to TRBD1. CDR1 is SQVTM, CDR2 ANQGSEA, per germline. There are 11 residues in the CDR3. J lost 4 bases, V lost 6 bases, and 0 bases had no gene match. CDR3 amino acids: CSVGQYNEQFF. CDR3 sequence (DNA): TGCAGCGTGGGACAGTACAATGAGCAGTTCTTC.